The 8 T cell receptor beta chains in this list originate from one sample, sequenced in a study of blood T cell repertoires in COVID-19. The table came from immunoSEQ multiplex PCR; TCRdb's copy has only in-frame clones and leaves some out. In the table there are roughly 250,000 clones, about 88% of which are singletons. The sequenced sample consisted of PBMCs or T cells enriched from blood (not recorded which). The source is a woman aged 50 to 65 who had recovered from COVID-19.

V is TRBV3-1 (or the pseudogene TRBV3-2) and J is TRBJ1-1; 7 bases match TRBD1. Trimming cost V 2 bases and J 5 bases; bases outside gene matches: 5. Germline V gene sequence: CDR1 LGHDT, CDR2 YNNKEL (reference sequence). This CDR3 is built from 14 residues. The CDR3 protein is CASSQRAQGTEAFF. In DNA form, the CDR3 reads TGTGCCAGCAGCCAAAGGGCACAGGGGACTGAAGCTTTCTTT.

The rearrangement joins TRBV2 to TRBJ2-3; 16 bases map to TRBD2. This CDR3 comprises 18 residues. V shed 0 bases, J shed 5 bases, and the junction held 5 bases outside the gene matches. Germline loops: CDR1 SNHLY, CDR2 FYNNEI. For the CDR3, the DNA is TGTGCCAGCAGTGAAGCGGGACTAGCGGGAGGGCGGGGAGATACGCAGTATTTT. This codes for CASSEAGLAGGRGDTQYF.

This chain joins TRBV19 and TRBJ1-5, with a possible D match to TRBD1 (5 bases). This CDR3 has 14 residues. Germline values: CDR1 LNHDA, CDR2 SQIVND (reference sequence). V lost 9 bases to trimming and J lost 0 bases, with 12 bases between them. The CDR3 DNA is TGTGCCAGCCAGAGGGACTATAGCAATCAGCCCCAGCATTTT. Amino acid sequence: CASQRDYSNQPQHF.

The chain has TRBV6-5 and TRBJ1-6, with a possible D match to TRBD1 (6 bases). Deletions cut 7 bases from V and 4 bases from J, with 14 bases between. The CDR3 is made up of 15 amino acids. CDR1 is MNHEY, CDR2 SVGAGI, per germline. The DNA of the CDR3 is TGTGCCAGCACTCCAGGGGAGACTTATAATTCACCCCTCCACTTT. Protein sequence: CASTPGETYNSPLHF.

J is TRBJ1-2 and V is TRBV28; 7 nucleotides align to TRBD1. CDR1 and CDR2 (germline): MDHEN, SYDVKM. The CDR3 contains 16 residues. The J segment lost 3 bases and the V segment lost 3 bases, leaving 10 bases of the junction unmatched. For the CDR3, the DNA is TGTGCCAGCAGTTTCCCCTACTCGGGACAGTACTATGGCTACACCTTC. Amino acid sequence: CASSFPYSGQYYGYTF.

This clone was seen a handful of times. Other nucleotide sequences from this sample produce the same CDR3. The chain recombines TRBV4-2 with TRBJ1-2; no definite D call. Germline CDR1 is LGHNA and CDR2 is YNFKEQ. The CDR3 has 13 amino acids. V was pared by 0 bases and J by 1 base, with 3 bases between. The CDR3 DNA follows: TGTGCCAGCAGCCAAGATCGTAACTATGGCTACACCTTC. This encodes CASSQDRNYGYTF.

The V call is TRBV28, the J call TRBJ1-5; TRBD1 matches at 8 bases. Germline assignment: CDR1 MDHEN and CDR2 SYDVKM. The CDR3 consists of 15 residues. V was clipped by 6 bases and J by 4 bases; unmatched bases: 8. DNA for the CDR3: TGTGCCAGCAGCCCGGACAGGGAGTGGAATCAGCCCCAGCATTTT. It yields the protein CASSPDREWNQPQHF.

The rearrangement uses TRBV30 and TRBJ2-7; TRBD1 might be the D (6 bases). V was cut by 2 bases and J by 8 bases, with 25 bases left in between. This CDR3 contains 16 residues. CDR1 and CDR2 (germline): GTSNPN, SVGIG (reference sequence). CDR3 nucleotides: TGTGCCTGGAGTCCCACTTCCGACAGGTATGCTACGAAGCAGTACTTC. Its protein is CAWSPTSDRYATKQYF.